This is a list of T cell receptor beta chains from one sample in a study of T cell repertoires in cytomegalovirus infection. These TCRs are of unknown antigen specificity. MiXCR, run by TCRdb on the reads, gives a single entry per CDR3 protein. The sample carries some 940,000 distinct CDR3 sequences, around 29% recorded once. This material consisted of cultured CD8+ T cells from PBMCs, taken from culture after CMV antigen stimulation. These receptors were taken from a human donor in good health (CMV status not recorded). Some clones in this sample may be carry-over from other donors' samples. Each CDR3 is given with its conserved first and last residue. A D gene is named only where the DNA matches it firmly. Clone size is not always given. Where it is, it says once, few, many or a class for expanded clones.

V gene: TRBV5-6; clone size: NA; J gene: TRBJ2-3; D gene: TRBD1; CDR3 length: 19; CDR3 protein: CASSLVSPRTGVSTDTQYF; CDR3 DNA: TGTGCCAGCAGCTTGGTATCCCCCCGGACAGGGGTTAGCACAGATACGCAGTATTTT
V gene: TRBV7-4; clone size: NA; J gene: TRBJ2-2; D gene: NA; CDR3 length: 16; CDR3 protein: CASSLSKPRGPGELFF; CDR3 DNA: TGTGCCAGCAGCTTGTCCAAACCAAGGGGACCCGGGGAGCTGTTTTTT
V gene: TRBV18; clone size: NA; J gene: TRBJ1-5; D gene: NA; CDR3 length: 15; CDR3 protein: CASSPGQLALFPQHF; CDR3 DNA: TGTGCCAGCTCACCGGGCCAGTTAGCCCTCTTCCCCCAGCATTTT
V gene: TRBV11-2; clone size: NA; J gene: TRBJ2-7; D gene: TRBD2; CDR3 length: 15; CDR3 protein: CASSLALSGGRWQYF; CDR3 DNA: TGTGCCAGCAGCTTAGCCCTTAGCGGGGGGCGCTGGCAGTACTTC
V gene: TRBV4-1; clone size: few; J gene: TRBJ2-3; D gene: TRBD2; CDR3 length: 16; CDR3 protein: CASSQGTSGGRDTQYF; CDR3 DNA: TGCGCCAGCAGCCAGGGTACTAGCGGGGGCCGAGATACGCAGTATTTT
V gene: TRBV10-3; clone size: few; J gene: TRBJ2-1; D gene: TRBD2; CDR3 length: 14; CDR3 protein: CAISRGGAYNEQFF; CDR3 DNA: TGTGCCATCTCTCGCGGGGGGGCTTACAATGAGCAGTTCTTC
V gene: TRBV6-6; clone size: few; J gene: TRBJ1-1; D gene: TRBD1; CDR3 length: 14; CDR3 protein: CASSEEGARTEAFF; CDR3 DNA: TGTGCCAGCAGTGAGGAGGGGGCGCGAACTGAAGCTTTCTTT
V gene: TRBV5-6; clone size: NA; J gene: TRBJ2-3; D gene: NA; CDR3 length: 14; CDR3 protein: CASSLGGPQDTQYF; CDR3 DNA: TGTGCCAGCAGCTTAGGGGGGCCGCAAGATACGCAGTATTTT
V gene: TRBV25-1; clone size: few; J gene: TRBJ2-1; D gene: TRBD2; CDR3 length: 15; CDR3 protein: CASSEYLGLDNEQFF; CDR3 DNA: TGTGCCAGCAGTGAATACTTGGGACTAGACAATGAGCAGTTCTTC
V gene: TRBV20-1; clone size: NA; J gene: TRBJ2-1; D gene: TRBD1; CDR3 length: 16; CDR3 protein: CSAARSGTGSYNEQFF; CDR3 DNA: TGCAGTGCCGCTAGATCGGGGACAGGCTCCTACAATGAGCAGTTCTTC
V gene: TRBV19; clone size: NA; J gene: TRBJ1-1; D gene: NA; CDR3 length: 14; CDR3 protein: CASTPTGKNTEAFF; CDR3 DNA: TGTGCCAGTACCCCGACAGGAAAAAACACTGAAGCTTTCTTT
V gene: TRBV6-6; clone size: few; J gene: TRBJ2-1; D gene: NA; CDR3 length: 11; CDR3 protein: CASGSVDEQFF; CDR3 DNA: TGTGCCAGCGGGTCGGTCGATGAGCAGTTCTTC
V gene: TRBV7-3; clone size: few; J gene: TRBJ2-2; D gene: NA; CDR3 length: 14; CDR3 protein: CASSLTPQGPELFF; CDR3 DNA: TGTGCCAGCAGCTTAACGCCCCAGGGCCCGGAGCTGTTTTTT
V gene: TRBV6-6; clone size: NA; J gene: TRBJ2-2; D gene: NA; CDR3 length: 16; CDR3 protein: CASSYGIGVDTGELFF; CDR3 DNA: TGTGCCAGCAGTTACGGGATAGGGGTGGACACCGGGGAGCTGTTTTTT
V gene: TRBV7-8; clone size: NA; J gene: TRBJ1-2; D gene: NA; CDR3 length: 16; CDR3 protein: CASSLGLGGGDYGYTF; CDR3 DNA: TGTGCCAGCAGCTTAGGGCTAGGAGGGGGAGACTATGGCTACACCTTC
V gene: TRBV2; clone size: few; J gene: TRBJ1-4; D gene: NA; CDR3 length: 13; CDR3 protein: CASSENAGEKLFF; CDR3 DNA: TGTGCCAGCAGTGAAAATGCCGGGGAAAAACTGTTTTTT
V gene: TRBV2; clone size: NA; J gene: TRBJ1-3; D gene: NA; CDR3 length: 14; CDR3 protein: CASRGRETGNTIYF; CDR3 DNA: TGTGCCAGCAGGGGCAGGGAGACCGGAAACACCATATATTTT
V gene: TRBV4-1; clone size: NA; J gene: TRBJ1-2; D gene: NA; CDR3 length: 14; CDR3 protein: CASSQDYPNYGYTF; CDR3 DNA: TGCGCCAGCAGCCAAGATTACCCGAACTATGGCTACACCTTC
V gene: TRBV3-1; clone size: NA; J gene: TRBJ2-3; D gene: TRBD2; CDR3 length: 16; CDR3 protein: CASSQGGRGGQDTQYF; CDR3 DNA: TGTGCCAGCAGCCAAGGTGGGCGGGGGGGCCAAGATACGCAGTATTTT
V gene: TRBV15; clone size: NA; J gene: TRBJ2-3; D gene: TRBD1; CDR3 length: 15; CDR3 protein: CATPLDRGPGDTQYF; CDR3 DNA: TGTGCCACCCCTCTGGACAGGGGGCCGGGAGATACGCAGTATTTT
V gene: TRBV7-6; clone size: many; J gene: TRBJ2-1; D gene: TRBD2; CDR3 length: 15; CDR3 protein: CASIQIAGSYNEQFF; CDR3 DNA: TGTGCCTCCATTCAGATAGCGGGGAGTTACAATGAGCAGTTCTTC
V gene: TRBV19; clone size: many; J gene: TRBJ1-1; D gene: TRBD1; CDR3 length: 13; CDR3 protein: CASSIGGTVEAFF; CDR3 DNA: TGTGCCAGTAGTATAGGGGGGACAGTAGAAGCTTTCTTT
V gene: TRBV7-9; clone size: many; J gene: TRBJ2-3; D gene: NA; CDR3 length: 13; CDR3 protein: CATQGADTDTQYF; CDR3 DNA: TGTGCCACCCAGGGCGCGGACACAGATACGCAGTATTTT
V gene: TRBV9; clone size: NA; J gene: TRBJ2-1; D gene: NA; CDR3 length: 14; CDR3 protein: CASSANLGLNEQFF; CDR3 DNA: TGTGCCAGCAGCGCGAACCTTGGGCTCAATGAGCAGTTCTTC
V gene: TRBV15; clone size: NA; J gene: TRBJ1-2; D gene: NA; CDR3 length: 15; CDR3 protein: CATAEGEATIYGYTF; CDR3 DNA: TGTGCCACGGCCGAGGGGGAGGCCACGATCTATGGCTACACCTTC
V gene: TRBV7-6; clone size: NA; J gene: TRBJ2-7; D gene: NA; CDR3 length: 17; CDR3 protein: CASFPSDSSPVNDEQYF; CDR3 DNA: TGTGCCAGCTTCCCGAGCGACAGCTCCCCGGTCAACGACGAGCAGTACTTC
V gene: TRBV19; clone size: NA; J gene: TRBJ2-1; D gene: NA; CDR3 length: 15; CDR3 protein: CASSIDGSYYNEQFF; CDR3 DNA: TGTGCCAGTAGTATAGATGGGTCTTACTACAATGAGCAGTTCTTC
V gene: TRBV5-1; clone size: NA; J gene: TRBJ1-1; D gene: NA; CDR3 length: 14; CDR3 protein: CASSLGGIHTEAFF; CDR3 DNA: TGCGCCAGCAGCTTGGGGGGAATTCACACTGAAGCTTTCTTT
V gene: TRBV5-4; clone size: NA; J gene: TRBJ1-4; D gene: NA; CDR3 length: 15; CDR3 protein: CASSKTEATNEKLFF; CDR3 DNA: TGTGCCAGCAGCAAGACGGAAGCAACTAATGAAAAACTGTTTTTT
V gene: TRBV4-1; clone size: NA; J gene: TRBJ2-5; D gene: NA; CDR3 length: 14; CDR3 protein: CASSRAFEGETQYF; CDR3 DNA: TGCGCCAGCAGCCGCGCATTTGAGGGGGAGACCCAGTACTTC
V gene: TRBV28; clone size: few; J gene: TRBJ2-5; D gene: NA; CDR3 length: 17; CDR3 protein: CASSLSRGFISMETQYF; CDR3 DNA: TGTGCCAGCAGTTTATCCAGGGGTTTTATATCTATGGAGACCCAGTACTTC
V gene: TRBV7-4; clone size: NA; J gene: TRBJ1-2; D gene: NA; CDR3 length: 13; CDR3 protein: CASSSPGTYGYTF; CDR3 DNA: TGTGCCAGCAGCTCTCCGGGGACCTATGGCTACACCTTC
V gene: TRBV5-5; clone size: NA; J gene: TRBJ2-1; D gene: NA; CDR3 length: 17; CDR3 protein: CASSPRWGLGAYNEQFF; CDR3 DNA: TGTGCCAGCAGCCCCCGATGGGGCCTAGGAGCCTACAATGAGCAGTTCTTC
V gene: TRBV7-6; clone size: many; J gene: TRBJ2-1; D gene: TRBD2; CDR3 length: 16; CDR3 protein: CASSLLAGGSYNEQFF; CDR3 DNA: TGTGCCAGCAGCCTTCTAGCGGGGGGCTCCTACAATGAGCAGTTCTTC
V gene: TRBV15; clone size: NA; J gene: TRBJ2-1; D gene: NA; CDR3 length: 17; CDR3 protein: CATSREGLHVGNNEQFF; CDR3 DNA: TGTGCCACCAGCAGAGAAGGGCTCCACGTAGGAAACAATGAGCAGTTCTTC
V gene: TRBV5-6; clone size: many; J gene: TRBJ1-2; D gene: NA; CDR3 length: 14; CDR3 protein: CASSSGRSNYGYTF; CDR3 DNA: TGTGCCAGCAGCTCGGGACGGAGTAACTATGGCTACACCTTC
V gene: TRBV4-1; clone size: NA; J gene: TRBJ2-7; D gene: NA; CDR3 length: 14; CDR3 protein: CASSQELAPYEQYF; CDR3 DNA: TGCGCCAGCAGCCAAGAACTGGCCCCCTACGAGCAGTACTTC
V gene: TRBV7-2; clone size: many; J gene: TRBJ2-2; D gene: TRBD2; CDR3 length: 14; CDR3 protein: CASSPTSGGGELFF; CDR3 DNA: TGTGCCAGCAGTCCCACTAGCGGCGGCGGGGAGCTGTTTTTT
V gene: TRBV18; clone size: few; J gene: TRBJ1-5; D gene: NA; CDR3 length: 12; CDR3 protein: CASSREGQPQHF; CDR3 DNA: TGTGCCAGCTCACGGGAGGGACAGCCCCAGCATTTT
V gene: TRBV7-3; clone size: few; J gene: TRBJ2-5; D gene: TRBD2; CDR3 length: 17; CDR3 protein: CASSLTWSSGGQETQYF; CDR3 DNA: TGTGCCAGCAGCTTAACGTGGTCTAGCGGGGGCCAAGAGACCCAGTACTTC
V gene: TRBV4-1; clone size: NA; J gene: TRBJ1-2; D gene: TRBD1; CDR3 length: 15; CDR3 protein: CASSQVGDTGDGYTF; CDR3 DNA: TGCGCCAGCAGCCAAGTCGGGGATACAGGGGATGGCTACACCTTC
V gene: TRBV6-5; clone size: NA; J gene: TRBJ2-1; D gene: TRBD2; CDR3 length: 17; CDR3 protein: CANSYSMSERGYPEQFF; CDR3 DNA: TGTGCCAACAGTTACTCGATGTCGGAGCGGGGGTATCCTGAGCAGTTCTTC
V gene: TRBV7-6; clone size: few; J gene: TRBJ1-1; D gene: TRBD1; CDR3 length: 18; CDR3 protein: CASSLGDRGRWVGTEAFF; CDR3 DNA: TGTGCCAGCAGCTTAGGGGACAGGGGGCGATGGGTTGGCACTGAAGCTTTCTTT
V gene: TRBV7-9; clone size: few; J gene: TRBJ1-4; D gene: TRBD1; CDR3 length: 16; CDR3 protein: CASSYRDRDPNEKLFF; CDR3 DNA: TGTGCCAGCAGCTACCGGGACAGGGACCCTAATGAAAAACTGTTTTTT
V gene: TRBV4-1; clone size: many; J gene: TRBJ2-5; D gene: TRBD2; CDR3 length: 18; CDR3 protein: CASSQETRASGGQETQYF; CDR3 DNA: TGCGCCAGCAGCCAAGAGACCCGGGCTAGCGGGGGACAAGAGACCCAGTACTTC
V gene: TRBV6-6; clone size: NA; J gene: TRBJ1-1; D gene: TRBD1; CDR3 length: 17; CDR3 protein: CASSYSTLIATGNEAFF; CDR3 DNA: TGTGCCAGCAGTTACTCCACATTAATTGCGACAGGGAATGAAGCTTTCTTT
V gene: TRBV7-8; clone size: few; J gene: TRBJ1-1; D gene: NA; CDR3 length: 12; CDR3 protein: CASSPSSGGAFF; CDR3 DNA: TGTGCCAGCAGCCCGAGCTCTGGGGGGGCTTTCTTT
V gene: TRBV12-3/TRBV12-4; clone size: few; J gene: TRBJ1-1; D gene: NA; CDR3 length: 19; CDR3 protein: CASSYKIPDVTGQGTEAFF; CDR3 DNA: TGTGCCAGCAGCTACAAAATCCCCGATGTCACCGGGCAGGGCACTGAAGCTTTCTTT
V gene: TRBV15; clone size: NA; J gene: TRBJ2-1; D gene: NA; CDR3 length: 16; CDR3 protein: CATSRVPTDRYNEQFF; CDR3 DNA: TGTGCCACCAGCAGAGTTCCAACGGACCGTTACAATGAGCAGTTCTTC
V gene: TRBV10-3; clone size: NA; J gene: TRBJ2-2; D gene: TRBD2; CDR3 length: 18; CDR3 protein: CAISDASGGAVIPGELFF; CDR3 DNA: TGTGCCATCAGTGATGCAAGCGGGGGGGCCGTAATCCCCGGGGAGCTGTTTTTT
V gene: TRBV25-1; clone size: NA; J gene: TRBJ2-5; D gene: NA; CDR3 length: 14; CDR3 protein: CASKGPMYQETQYF; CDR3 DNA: TGTGCCAGCAAGGGTCCCATGTACCAAGAGACCCAGTACTTC
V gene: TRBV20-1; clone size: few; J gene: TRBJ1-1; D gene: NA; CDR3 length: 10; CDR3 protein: CSAIEGVAFF; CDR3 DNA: TGCAGTGCTATTGAAGGGGTGGCTTTCTTT
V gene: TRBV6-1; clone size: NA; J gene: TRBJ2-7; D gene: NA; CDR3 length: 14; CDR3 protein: CASSVRGDTYEQYF; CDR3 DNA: TGTGCCAGCAGTGTCCGAGGGGACACCTACGAGCAGTACTTC
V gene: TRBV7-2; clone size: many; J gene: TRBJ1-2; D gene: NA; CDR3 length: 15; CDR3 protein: CASSGTVDINYGYTF; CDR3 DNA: TGTGCCAGCAGCGGCACGGTGGATATCAACTATGGCTACACCTTC
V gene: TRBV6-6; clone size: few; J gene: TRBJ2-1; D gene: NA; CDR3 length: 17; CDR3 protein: CASSYSIGQGFYNEQFF; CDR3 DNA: TGTGCCAGCAGTTACTCGATCGGTCAGGGATTTTACAATGAGCAGTTCTTC
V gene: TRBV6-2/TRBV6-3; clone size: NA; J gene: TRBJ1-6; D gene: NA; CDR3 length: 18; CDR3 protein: CASSYRGLSSSYNSPLHF; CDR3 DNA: TGTGCCAGCAGTTACCGGGGGCTCTCAAGCTCCTATAATTCACCCCTCCACTTT
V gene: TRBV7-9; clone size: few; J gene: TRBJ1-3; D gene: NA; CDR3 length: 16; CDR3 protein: CASSARDRYAGNTIYF; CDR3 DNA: TGTGCCAGCAGCGCCCGGGACCGCTACGCTGGAAACACCATATATTTT
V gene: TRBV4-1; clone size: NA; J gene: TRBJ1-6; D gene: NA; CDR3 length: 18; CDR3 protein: CASSQERVLVTGNSPLHF; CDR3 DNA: TGCGCCAGCAGCCAAGAGAGGGTTTTAGTAACGGGGAATTCACCCCTCCACTTT
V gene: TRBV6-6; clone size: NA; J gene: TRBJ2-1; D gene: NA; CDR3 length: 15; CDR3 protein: CASSGRGGFFNEQFF; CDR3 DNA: TGTGCCAGCAGTGGCAGGGGGGGCTTCTTCAATGAGCAGTTCTTC